This section outlines one TCR beta chain sequence together with its context. This sample stems from a study of tumor-infiltrating lymphocytes in primary liver carcinoma. CDR3 length: 15 amino acids. Germline V lookup: CDR1 ENHRY, CDR2 SYGVKD. V was cut by 8 bases and J by 4 bases, with 18 bases left in between. From unsorted bulk tissue weighing about 20-31 mg, DNA and RNA were co-extracted. The authors made TCR beta cDNA from 400 to 600 ng total RNA with a constant-region primer. Three rounds of nested multiplex PCR with slightly modified ARM-PCR produced TCR beta libraries. The study ran its first two PCR rounds for about 11 cycles each, using TRBV1-TRBV30 forward primers and a C-beta reverse primer. TCRdb passed the multiplex PCR reads through MiXCR, listing each CDR3 protein once. In the table there are fewer than 200,000 distinct CDR3 sequences, around 85% of which are singletons.

This rearrangement joins TRBV10-3 to TRBJ2-1, with TRBD2 as a possible D gene (6 bases). What was sequenced was tumor tissue from primary liver carcinoma. The clonotype comes from a man in his forties or fifties with primary liver carcinoma and hepatitis B virus infection. CDR3 sequence (DNA): TGTGCCATCTGTGCGATAACGGGAGCATACAATGAGCAGTTCTTC. It yields the protein CAICAITGAYNEQFF.